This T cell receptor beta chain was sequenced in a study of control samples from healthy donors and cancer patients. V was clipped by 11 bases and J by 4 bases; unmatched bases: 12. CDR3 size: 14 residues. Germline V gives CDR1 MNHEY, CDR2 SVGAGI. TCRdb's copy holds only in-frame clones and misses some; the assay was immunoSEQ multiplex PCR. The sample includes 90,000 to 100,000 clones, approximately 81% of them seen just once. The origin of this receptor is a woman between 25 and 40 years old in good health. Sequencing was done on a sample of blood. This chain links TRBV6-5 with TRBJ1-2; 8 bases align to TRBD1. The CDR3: CAASRTGLIYGYTF. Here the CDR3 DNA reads TGTGCCGCGTCGCGGACAGGGCTTATCTATGGCTACACCTTC.